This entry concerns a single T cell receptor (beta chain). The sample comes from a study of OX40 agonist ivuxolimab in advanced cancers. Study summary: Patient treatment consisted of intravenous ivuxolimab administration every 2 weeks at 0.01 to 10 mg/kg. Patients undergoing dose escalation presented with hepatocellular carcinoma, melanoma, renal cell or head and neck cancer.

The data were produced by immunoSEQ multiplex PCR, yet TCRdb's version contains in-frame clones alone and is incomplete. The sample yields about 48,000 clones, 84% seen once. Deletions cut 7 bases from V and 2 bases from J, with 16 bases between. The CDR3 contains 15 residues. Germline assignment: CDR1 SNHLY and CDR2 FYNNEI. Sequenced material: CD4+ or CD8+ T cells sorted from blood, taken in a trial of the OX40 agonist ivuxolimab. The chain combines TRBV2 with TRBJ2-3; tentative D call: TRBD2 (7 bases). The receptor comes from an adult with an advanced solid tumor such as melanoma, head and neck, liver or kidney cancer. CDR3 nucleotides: TGTGCCAGCAACGGGGGGCTAGCGGCCACAGATACGCAGTATTTT. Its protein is CASNGGLAATDTQYF.